The 22 T cell receptor beta chains listed next were all sequenced from one sample in a study of shared clonotypes between healthy human individuals. Repertoires were generated with immunoSEQ multiplex PCR, while TCRdb's copy carries only in-frame clones and drops some. The data contain approximately 320,000 clones, more than 75% of them singletons. Sequenced: memory CD8+ T cells sorted from blood. This sample's subset: CD45RO+ cells pooled with CCR7-negative TemRA cells. Every receptor here comes from a man younger than 35 in good health.

The chain carries TRBV28 and TRBJ2-7, with a possible D match to TRBD1 (6 bases). Trimming shortened V by 5 bases and J by 2 bases, and 13 bases separated the two germline ends. Germline-derived CDR1 and CDR2 are MDHEN and SYDVKM. The CDR3 extends over 14 amino acids. The CDR3: CASSDTGPAYEQYF. CDR3 bases: TGTGCCAGCAGTGACACAGGGCCCGCCTACGAGCAGTACTTC.

This chain links TRBV30 with TRBJ2-2, with TRBD1 as a possible D gene (6 bases). Trimming took 4 bases from V and 7 from J, leaving 13 bases between them. The CDR3 covers 13 residues. Looked up from germline, CDR1 is GTSNPN and CDR2 is SVGIG (reference sequence). In DNA, the CDR3 is TGTGCCTGGATATTGGGGGCCGGCGGGGAGCTGTTTTTT. It specifies CAWILGAGGELFF. Combining the CDR3 with reference TRBV30 and TRBJ2-2 gives the whole variable domain SQTIHQWPATLVQPVGSPLSLECTVEGTSNPNLYWYRQAAGRGLQLLFYSVGIGQISSEVPQNLSASRPQDRQFILSSKKLLLSDSGFYLCAWILGAGGELFFGEGSRLTVL.

The V gene is TRBV6-1, the J gene TRBJ1-1; D might be TRBD1 (6 bases). Germline V lookup: CDR1 MNHNS, CDR2 SASEGT. V lost 4 bases, J lost 5 bases, and 14 bases lay in between. The CDR3 spans 14 residues. The CDR3 sequence is CASSVPQGYTEAFF. The CDR3 DNA is TGTGCCAGCAGTGTCCCACAGGGTTATACTGAAGCTTTCTTT.

The chain combines TRBV30 with TRBJ2-1; TRBD1 is a possible D gene (5 bases). V shed 5 bases and J shed 4 bases, with 12 bases lying between them. Germline V lookup: CDR1 GTSNPN, CDR2 SVGIG (reference sequence). This CDR3 is built from 13 residues. DNA for the CDR3: TGTGCCTGGCGCCTTCCAGGGTACAATGAGCAGTTCTTC. Translating gives CAWRLPGYNEQFF.

CDR3 amino acids: CASSLHRGPDTQYF. In nucleotides, the CDR3 is TGCGCCAGCAGCTTGCACAGGGGCCCAGATACGCAGTATTTT. The chain links TRBV5-1 to TRBJ2-3; TRBD1 matches 7 bases. Trimming removed 1 base from V and 4 bases from J; junction bases left unmatched: 3. The CDR3 has 14 residues. From germline, CDR1 is SGHRS and CDR2 YFSETQ.

This chain uses TRBV30 with TRBJ2-4, with D unresolved. Germline CDR1 GTSNPN, CDR2 SVGIG (reference sequence). The V end lost 4 bases, the J end lost 5 bases, and 9 bases lay between the germline ends. The CDR3 is 12 amino acids. CDR3 nucleotide sequence: TGTGCCTGGATGACCGGAGAAAACATTCAGTACTTC. It specifies CAWMTGENIQYF.

The chain links TRBV9 to TRBJ2-1; 11 nucleotides match TRBD2. Germline assignment: CDR1 SGDLS and CDR2 YYNGEE. The CDR3 loop spans 19 amino acids. V trimming: 3 bases; J trimming: 2 bases; junction bases outside the gene matches: 13. In DNA form, the CDR3 reads TGTGCCAGCAGCGCCACTAGCGGGAGATTTGGTAGGGCCTACAATGAGCAGTTCTTC. Translated, it gives CASSATSGRFGRAYNEQFF.

This clone appeared once. The V gene is TRBV27, the J gene TRBJ1-1; TRBD1 is a possible D gene (5 bases). The germline V and J ends were trimmed by 3 bases and 2 bases, with 16 bases remaining between them. The CDR3 is 16 amino acids. Germline CDR1 and CDR2: MNHEY and SMNVEV (reference sequence). The CDR3 region has the DNA TGTGCCAGCAGTTTCCAGGGTCCGGGGCCAAACACTGAAGCTTTCTTT. This sequence encodes CASSFQGPGPNTEAFF.

The chain employs TRBV21-1 and TRBJ1-3. TRBV21-1 is termed a pseudogene. The CDR3 consists of 11 residues. CDR3 amino acids: CATLAANTIYF. DNA for the CDR3: TGTGCCACCTTAGCCGCCAACACCATATATTTT.

Here the CDR3 DNA reads TGTGCCAGCACCCCCCCAGGGGACGGGGAGCTGTTTTTT. Translated: CASTPPGDGELFF. The rearrangement joins TRBV7-9 to TRBJ2-2, with D possibly matching TRBD1 (6 bases). The CDR3 is 13 amino acids. V lost 7 bases and J 7 bases, leaving 13 bases between the germline ends. The V gene's germline CDR1 is SEHNR and CDR2 FQNEAQ (reference sequence).

The V and J genes are TRBV5-6 and TRBJ2-1; D is perhaps TRBD2 (6 bases). Trimming stripped 2 bases from V and 8 bases from J, with 20 bases between. The germline gives CDR1 SGHDT, CDR2 YYEEEE. This CDR3 region has 16 residues. The CDR3 sequence is CASSFGGAGLMDEQFF. CDR3 DNA: TGTGCCAGCAGCTTCGGCGGCGCGGGGCTAATGGATGAGCAGTTCTTC.

This clone was seen just once. The J gene is TRBJ2-7, the V gene TRBV7-9, with D possibly TRBD1 on 6 matching bases. The V gene's germline CDR1 is SEHNR and CDR2 FQNEAQ (reference sequence). This CDR3 comprises 15 residues. Trimming removed 4 bases at V and 5 bases at J, with 18 bases between. The CDR3 is CASSSSAQGGNEQYF. The CDR3 DNA is TGTGCCAGCAGCTCCTCGGCACAGGGTGGAAACGAGCAGTACTTC.

The genes are TRBV11-2 and TRBJ2-5, with D maybe TRBD1 (6 bases). This CDR3 is built from 14 residues. The V end lost 4 bases, the J end lost 5 bases, and 14 bases lay between the germline ends. Germline-derived CDR1 and CDR2 are SGHAT and FQNNGV. CDR3 nucleotides: TGTGCCAGCAGCTCAGGACAGTACGGGGAGACCCAGTACTTC. It encodes CASSSGQYGETQYF. Complete variable domain (other parts from reference TRBV11-2 and TRBJ2-5): EAGVAQSPRYKIIEKRQSVAFWCNPISGHATLYWYQQILGQGPKLLIQFQNNGVVDDSQLPKDRFSAERLKGVDSTLKIQPAKLEDSAVYLCASSSGQYGETQYFGPGTRLLVL.

The chain uses TRBV30 and TRBJ2-1, with 10 bases that match TRBD1. Germline CDR1 reads GTSNPN; CDR2 reads SVGIG (reference sequence). The CDR3 runs 17 residues. J was trimmed by 10 bases and V by 4 bases; bases with no gene match: 19. The DNA for the CDR3 is TGTGCCTGGACCCACCTAGGAGACAGGGGGCGCATCGGCGAGCAGTTCTTC. This encodes CAWTHLGDRGRIGEQFF.

The chain joins TRBV2 to TRBJ1-3; tentatively, D is TRBD1 (6 bases). Per the germline V gene, CDR1 is SNHLY and CDR2 is FYNNEI. This CDR3 spans 14 amino acids. The V end was cut by 11 bases, the J end by 5 bases, with 19 bases between. The chain's CDR3 is CAGHGNRARNTIYF. Written as DNA, the CDR3 is TGTGCCGGCCATGGAAACAGGGCTAGAAACACCATATATTTT.

The CDR3: CASSPATGQETQYF. CDR3 nucleotide sequence: TGTGCCAGCAGCCCGGCGACAGGTCAAGAGACCCAGTACTTC. The chain combines TRBV7-8 with TRBJ2-5; possibly TRBD1 for D (6 bases). From germline, CDR1 is SGHVS and CDR2 FQNEAQ. Trimming cost V 5 bases and J 2 bases, with 12 bases left between them. This CDR3 is 14 amino acids long. The variable domain in full, with the rest retrieved from reference TRBV7-8 and TRBJ2-5, is GAGVSQSPRYKVAKRGQDVALRCDPISGHVSLFWYQQALGQGPEFLTYFQNEAQLDKSGLPSDRFFAERPEGSVSTLKIQRTQQEDSAVYLCASSPATGQETQYFGPGTRLLVL.

The chain has TRBV7-2 and TRBJ1-2; 11 nucleotides match TRBD1. Trimming at V came to 2 bases and at J to 2 bases, leaving 7 bases not matched to a gene. This CDR3 spans 17 amino acids. Germline loops: CDR1 SGHTA, CDR2 FQGNSA. The CDR3, as DNA: TGTGCCAGCAGCTTATGGACAGGGGGCCCCTTAAACTATGGCTACACCTTC. This sequence encodes CASSLWTGGPLNYGYTF. Combining the CDR3 with reference TRBV7-2 and TRBJ1-2 gives the whole variable domain GAGVSQSPSNKVTEKGKDVELRCDPISGHTALYWYRQSLGQGLEFLIYFQGNSAPDKSGLPSDRFSAERTGGSVSTLTIQRTQQEDSAVYLCASSLWTGGPLNYGYTFGSGTRLTVV.

The chain recombines TRBV30 with TRBJ1-1, with D unresolved. This CDR3 region has 17 residues. V shed 2 bases and J shed 1 base, with 20 bases lying between them. The V gene's germline CDR1 is GTSNPN and CDR2 SVGIG (reference sequence). The CDR3 DNA follows: TGTGCCTGGAGTCCACTCCCGACACTCCGAGGGAACACTGAAGCTTTCTTT. Translating gives CAWSPLPTLRGNTEAFF.

The chain has TRBV2 and TRBJ1-6; tentative D call: TRBD1 (5 bases). The CDR3 covers 15 residues. Germline V gives CDR1 SNHLY, CDR2 FYNNEI. Trimming took 6 bases from V and 6 from J, leaving 15 bases between them. The CDR3 DNA is TGTGCCAGCAGGGTGTCTCCGGGACTTAATTCACCCCTCCACTTT. Translation gives CASRVSPGLNSPLHF.

The genes are TRBV6-1 and TRBJ1-2, with D possibly being TRBD1 (5 bases). V was cut by 2 bases and J by 6 bases, with 13 bases left in between. Per germline, CDR1 MNHNS and CDR2 SASEGT. The CDR3 is made up of 14 amino acids. In nucleotides, the CDR3 is TGTGCCAGCAGTGAACCGGGCAGGGCTGATGGCTACACCTTC. Protein product: CASSEPGRADGYTF.

CDR3 coding DNA: TGTGCCAGCAGTGGATTGAGGGCGGGAGGAATGGAGACCCAGTACTTC. Residues: CASSGLRAGGMETQYF. The rearrangement links TRBV2 to TRBJ2-5, with 8 bases lining up with TRBD2. Losses at the gene ends were 4 bases for V and 5 bases for J; bases not matched to a gene: 12. This CDR3 comprises 16 residues. Germline CDR1 SNHLY, CDR2 FYNNEI.

The chain is built from TRBV6-5 and TRBJ2-7; 12 bases agree with TRBD1. CDR1 and CDR2 (germline): MNHEY, SVGAGI. V shed 2 bases and J 5 bases; nucleotides not matched to a gene: 4. CDR3 size: 15 residues. CDR3 DNA sequence: TGTGCCAGCAGTTACAGGGACAGGGGGCGCGACGAGCAGTACTTC. It codes for CASSYRDRGRDEQYF.